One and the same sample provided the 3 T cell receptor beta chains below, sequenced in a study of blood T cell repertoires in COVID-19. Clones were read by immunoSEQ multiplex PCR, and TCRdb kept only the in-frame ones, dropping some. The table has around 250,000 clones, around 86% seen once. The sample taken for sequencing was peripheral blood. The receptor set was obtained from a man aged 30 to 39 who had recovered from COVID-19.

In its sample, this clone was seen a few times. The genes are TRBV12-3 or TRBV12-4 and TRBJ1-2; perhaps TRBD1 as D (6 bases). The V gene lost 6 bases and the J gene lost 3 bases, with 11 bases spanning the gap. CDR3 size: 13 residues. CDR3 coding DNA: TGTGCCAGCAGCCCCGGACAGTACTATGGCTACACCTTC. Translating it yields CASSPGQYYGYTF.

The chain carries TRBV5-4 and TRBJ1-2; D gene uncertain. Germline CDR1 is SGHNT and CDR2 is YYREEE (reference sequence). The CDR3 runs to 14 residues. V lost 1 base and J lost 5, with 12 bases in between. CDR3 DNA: TGTGCCAGCAGCTTGTGGGCAGCTGTGTATGGCTACACCTTC. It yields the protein CASSLWAAVYGYTF.

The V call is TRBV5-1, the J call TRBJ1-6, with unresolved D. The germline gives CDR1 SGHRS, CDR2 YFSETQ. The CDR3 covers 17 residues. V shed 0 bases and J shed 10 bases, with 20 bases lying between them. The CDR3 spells CASSLAGSGATQSPLHF. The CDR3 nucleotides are TGCGCCAGCAGCTTGGCTGGGAGTGGTGCTACACAATCACCCCTCCACTTT. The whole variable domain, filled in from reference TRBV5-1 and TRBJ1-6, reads KAGVTQTPRYLIKTRGQQVTLSCSPISGHRSVSWYQQTPGQGLQFLFEYFSETQRNKGNFPGRFSGRQFSNSRSEMNVSTLELGDSALYLCASSLAGSGATQSPLHFGNGTRLTVT.